The table lists the clone carrying this TCR beta chain with a count of one. MiXCR was run by TCRdb on the reads, yielding one entry per CDR3 protein. The data hold nearly 450,000 distinct CDR3 sequences, with approximately 31% observed a single time. This entry comes from a study of T cell repertoires in cytomegalovirus infection. Deletions cut 7 bases from V and 1 base from J, with 8 bases between. CDR1 and CDR2 from the germline V gene are SNHLY and FYNNEI. The CDR3 sequence is 13 residues long. The sequenced sample was PBMCs. V gene TRBV2 combines with J gene TRBJ2-4; no reliable D call. This TCR derives from a human donor in good health (CMV status not recorded). Some clones in this sample may be carry-over from other donors' samples. The chain's CDR3 is CASNEPAKNIQYF. CDR3 DNA: TGTGCCAGCAATGAGCCGGCCAAAAACATTCAGTACTTC. Supplemented by reference TRBV2 and TRBJ2-4, the full variable domain reads EPEVTQTPSHQVTQMGQEVILRCVPISNHLYFYWYRQILGQKVEFLVSFYNNEISEKSEIFDDQFSVERPDGSNFTLKIRSTKLEDSAMYFCASNEPAKNIQYFGAGTRLSVL.